This T cell receptor (beta chain) was captured by sequencing in a study of CD8 T cells in ankylosing spondylitis. Findings of the study overall: In ankylosing spondylitis blood, a motif of 7 to 9 highly homologous TCR beta variants appeared characteristic. Disease-linked clones bore a CD8+ phenotype and were relatively rare in peripheral blood. Significant enrichment of disease-linked clones was reported in matched ankylosing spondylitis synovial fluid.

There are 13 residues in the CDR3. Germline V lookup: CDR1 SNHLY, CDR2 FYNNEI. V lost 7 bases and J 4 bases, leaving 13 bases between the germline ends. Quantitative 5'-RACE was performed with molecular barcodes, and it yielded the TCR beta libraries. TCRdb used MiXCR to reprocess the 5' RACE reads, holding one entry per CDR3 protein. Of fewer than 200,000 distinct CDR3 sequences in the sample, 18% were seen once. This clonotype was observed at least ten times. The antigen is undetermined. Sequencing used blood, either unsorted or a sorted T cell fraction (not recorded which). The source of this sequence is a male donor aged 10-29 years with ankylosing spondylitis or in good health (not recorded which). The chain employs TRBV2 and TRBJ2-5; a possible D gene is TRBD2 (5 bases). The CDR3 region has the DNA TGTGCCAGCAACCCGGTGAGGGCAGAGACCCAGTACTTC. The encoded protein is CASNPVRAETQYF.